This T cell receptor (beta chain) was sequenced during a study of blood T cell repertoires in COVID-19. As processed by the authors: For nucleated cells, counts were estimated from reference gene primer amplification. Assay: immunoSEQ multiplex PCR; the TCRdb copy retains only in-frame clones and omits some. The D gene and trimming were derived from the DNA, and the V and J assignments and clone size from that table. The sample has 250,000 or so clones, about 80% seen once; the top ten hold roughly 2%. The CDR3 loop spans 14 amino acids. From germline, CDR1 is SGHAT and CDR2 FQDESV (reference sequence). V gave up 4 bases and J gave up 6 bases; unmatched junction bases: 6.

This chain uses TRBV11-1 with TRBJ2-4; TRBD1 matches 7 bases. The receptor was derived from a man aged 25-40 years who had recovered from COVID-19. The sequenced sample consisted of peripheral blood. The CDR3, as DNA: TGTGCCAGCAGCTCGACAGGGACAAGAAACATTCAGTACTTC. Encoded protein: CASSSTGTRNIQYF.